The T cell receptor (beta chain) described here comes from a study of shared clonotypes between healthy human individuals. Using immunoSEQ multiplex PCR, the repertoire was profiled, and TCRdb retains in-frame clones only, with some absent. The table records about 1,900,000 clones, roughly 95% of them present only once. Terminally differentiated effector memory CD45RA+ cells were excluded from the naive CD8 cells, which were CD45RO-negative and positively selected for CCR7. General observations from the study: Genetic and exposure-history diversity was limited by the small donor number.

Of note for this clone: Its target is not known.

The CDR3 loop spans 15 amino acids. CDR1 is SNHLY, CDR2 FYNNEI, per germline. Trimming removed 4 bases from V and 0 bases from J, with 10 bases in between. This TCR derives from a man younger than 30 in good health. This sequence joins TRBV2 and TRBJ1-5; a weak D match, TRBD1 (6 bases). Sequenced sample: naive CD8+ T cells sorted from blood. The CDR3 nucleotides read TGTGCCAGCAGTGGACAGGAATTTAGCAATCAGCCCCAGCATTTT. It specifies CASSGQEFSNQPQHF.